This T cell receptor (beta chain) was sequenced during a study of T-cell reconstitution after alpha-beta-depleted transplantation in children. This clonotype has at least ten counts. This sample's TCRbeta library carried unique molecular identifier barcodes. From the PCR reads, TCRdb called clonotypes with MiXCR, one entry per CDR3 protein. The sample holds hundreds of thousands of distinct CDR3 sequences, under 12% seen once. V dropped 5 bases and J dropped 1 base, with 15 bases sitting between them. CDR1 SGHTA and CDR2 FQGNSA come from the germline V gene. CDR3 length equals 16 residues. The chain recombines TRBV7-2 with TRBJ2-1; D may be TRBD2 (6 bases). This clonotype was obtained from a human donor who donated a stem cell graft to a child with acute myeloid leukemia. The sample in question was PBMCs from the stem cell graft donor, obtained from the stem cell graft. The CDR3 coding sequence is TGTGCCAGCAGCCCCAGCGGGTCGGGGTCCTACAATGAGCAGTTCTTC. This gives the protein CASSPSGSGSYNEQFF.